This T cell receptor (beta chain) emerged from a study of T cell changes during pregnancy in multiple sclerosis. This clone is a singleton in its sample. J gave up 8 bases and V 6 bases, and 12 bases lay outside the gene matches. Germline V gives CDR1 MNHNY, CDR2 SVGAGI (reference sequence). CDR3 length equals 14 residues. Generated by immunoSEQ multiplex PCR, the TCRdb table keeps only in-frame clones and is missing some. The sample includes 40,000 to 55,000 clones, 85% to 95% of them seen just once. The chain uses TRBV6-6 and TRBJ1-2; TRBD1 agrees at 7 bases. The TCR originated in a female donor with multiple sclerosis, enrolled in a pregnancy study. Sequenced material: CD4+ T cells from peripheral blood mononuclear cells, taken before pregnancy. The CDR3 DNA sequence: TGTGCCAGCAGCCCCGACGGGACAGCGGGCGGCTACACCTTC. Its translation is CASSPDGTAGGYTF.